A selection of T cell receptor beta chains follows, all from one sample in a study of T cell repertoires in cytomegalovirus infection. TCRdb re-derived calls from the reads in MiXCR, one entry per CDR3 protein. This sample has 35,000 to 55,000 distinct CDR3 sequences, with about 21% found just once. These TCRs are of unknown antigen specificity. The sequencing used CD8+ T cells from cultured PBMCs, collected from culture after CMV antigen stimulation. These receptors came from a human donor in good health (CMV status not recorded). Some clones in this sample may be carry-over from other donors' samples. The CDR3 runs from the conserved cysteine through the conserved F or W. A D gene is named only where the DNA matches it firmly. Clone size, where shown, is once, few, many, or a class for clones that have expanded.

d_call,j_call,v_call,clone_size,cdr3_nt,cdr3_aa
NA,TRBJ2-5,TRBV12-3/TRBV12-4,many,TGTGCCAGCAGTTTCGGGTCTGGAGGGGAGACCCAGTACTTC,CASSFGSGGETQYF
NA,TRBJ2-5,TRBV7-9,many,TGTGCCAGCAGCCCCTCGGAAGAGACCCAGTACTTC,CASSPSEETQYF
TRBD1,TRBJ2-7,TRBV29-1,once,TGCAGCGTTACCAGCCTTCGGGACAGCTCCTACGAGCAGTACTTC,CSVTSLRDSSYEQYF
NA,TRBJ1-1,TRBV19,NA,TGTGCCAGTAGTACCAGGAGGAGCGTGAACACTGAAGCTTTCTTT,CASSTRRSVNTEAFF
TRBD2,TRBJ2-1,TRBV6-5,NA,TGTGCCAGCAGTTCAGTAGCGGGAGGAGGTGGTGAGCAGTTCTTC,CASSSVAGGGGEQFF
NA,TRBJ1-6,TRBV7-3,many,TGTGCCAGCAGCTTGGGGAATAATTCACCCCTCCACTTT,CASSLGNNSPLHF
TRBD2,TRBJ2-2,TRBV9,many,TGTGCCAGCAGCCCGGTCGGGGGGGTCGCCGGGGAGCTGTTTTTT,CASSPVGGVAGELFF
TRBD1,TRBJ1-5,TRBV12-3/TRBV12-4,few,TGTGCCAGCAGCGGGACAGCGCGTCGGGGAAGCAATCAGCCCCAGCATTTT,CASSGTARRGSNQPQHF
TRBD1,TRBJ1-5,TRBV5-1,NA,TGCGCCAGCAGCTTGGAGGGGGCTAGAGGCAATCAGCCCCAGCATTTT,CASSLEGARGNQPQHF
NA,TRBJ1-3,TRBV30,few,TGTGCCTGGAGGGCGAGAAACACCATATATTTT,CAWRARNTIYF
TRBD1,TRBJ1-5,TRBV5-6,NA,TGTGCCAGCAGCCTGGACAGGGATGGCAATCAGCCCCAGCATTTT,CASSLDRDGNQPQHF
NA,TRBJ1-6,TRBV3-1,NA,TGTGCCAGCAGCCAAGTGGAAAGAAGTCTCCACTTT,CASSQVERSLHF
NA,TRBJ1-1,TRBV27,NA,TGTGCCAGCAGTTTATCTGGTATAACTGAAGCTTTCTTT,CASSLSGITEAFF
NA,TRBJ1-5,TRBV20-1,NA,TGCAGTGCTAGAGATAGCAATCAGCCCCAGCATTTT,CSARDSNQPQHF
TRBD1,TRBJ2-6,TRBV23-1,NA,TGCGCCAGCAGTCAAGTTGGCAGGGGGTCGGGGGCCAACGTCCTGACTTTC,CASSQVGRGSGANVLTF
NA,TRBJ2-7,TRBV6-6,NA,TGTGCCAGCAGTTACCCGGACAGAATCTACGAGCAGTACTTC,CASSYPDRIYEQYF
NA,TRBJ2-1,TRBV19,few,TGTGCCAGTAGAATCCGGGACACCGAGGGCAATGAGCAGTTCTTC,CASRIRDTEGNEQFF
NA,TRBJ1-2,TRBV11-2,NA,TGTGCCAGCAGCTTAGGTGGTGGCGACTATGGCTACACCTTC,CASSLGGGDYGYTF
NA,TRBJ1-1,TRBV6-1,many,TGTGCCAGCAGTTCCCCGCAGGGGTACACTGAAGCTTTCTTT,CASSSPQGYTEAFF
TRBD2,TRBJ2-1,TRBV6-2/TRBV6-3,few,TGTGCCAGCAGTTATAGTCTAGCGGGAGGGCGAGATGAGCAGTTCTTC,CASSYSLAGGRDEQFF
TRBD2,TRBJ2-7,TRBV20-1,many,TGCAGTGCTAGAGATATGACTAGCGGGATAAAAGAGCAGTACTTC,CSARDMTSGIKEQYF
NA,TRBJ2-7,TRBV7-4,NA,TGTGCCAGCAGCATAGCGTCCTACGAGCAGTACTTC,CASSIASYEQYF
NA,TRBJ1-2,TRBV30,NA,TGTGCCTTCTCCGGGTCAGCAACGGCCTATGGCTACACCTTC,CAFSGSATAYGYTF
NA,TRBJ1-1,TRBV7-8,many,TGTGCCAGCAGCTACCCAGGGAACACTGAAGCTTTCTTT,CASSYPGNTEAFF
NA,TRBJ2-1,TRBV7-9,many,TGTGCCAGCAGCTTTTCGGAAACCTACAATGAGCAGTTCTTC,CASSFSETYNEQFF
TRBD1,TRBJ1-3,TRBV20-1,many,TGCAGTGCTAGGGAGGGGGCCCCCAGTGGGAACACCATATATTTT,CSAREGAPSGNTIYF
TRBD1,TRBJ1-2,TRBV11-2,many,TGTGCCAGCAGCGGAAGACAGGGAAAAAATGGCTACACCTTC,CASSGRQGKNGYTF
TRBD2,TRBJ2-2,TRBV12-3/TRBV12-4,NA,TGTGCCAGCAGTGGACTAGCGGGGGCCGGGGAGCTGTTTTTT,CASSGLAGAGELFF
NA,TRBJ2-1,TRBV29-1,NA,TGCAGCGTTGAAGATCAAGCCTCTAGCAAGAATGAGCAGTTCTTC,CSVEDQASSKNEQFF
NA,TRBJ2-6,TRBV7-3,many,TGTGCCAGCAGCTCGACCGCGGGCTCTGGGGCCAACGTCCTGACTTTC,CASSSTAGSGANVLTF
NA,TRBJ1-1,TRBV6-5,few,TGTGCCAGCAGCGATGGGGCTGAAGCTTTCTTT,CASSDGAEAFF
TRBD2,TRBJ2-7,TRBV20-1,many,TGCAGTGCTAGAGGGACTAGCGGGAGGGCCAGGTACGAGCAGTACTTC,CSARGTSGRARYEQYF
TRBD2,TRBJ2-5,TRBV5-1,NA,TGCGCCAGCACTGCGGGGGGGTTGGAGACCCAGTACTTC,CASTAGGLETQYF
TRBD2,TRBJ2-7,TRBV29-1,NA,TGCAGCGTTGAAGACCCGACTAGCGGGTACTCCTACGAGCAGTACTTC,CSVEDPTSGYSYEQYF
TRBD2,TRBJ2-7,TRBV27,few,TGTGCCAGCAGTCTCGGGGGGGCGCAGTACTTC,CASSLGGAQYF
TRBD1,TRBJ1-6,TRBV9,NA,TGTGCCAGCAGCACCGGACAGGTCACCAATTCACCCCTCCACTTT,CASSTGQVTNSPLHF